A selection of T cell receptor beta chains follows, all from one sample in a study of CD8 T cells in Susac syndrome. TCRdb reprocessed the immunoSEQ multiplex PCR reads with MiXCR, giving one entry per CDR3 protein. The table has some 96,000 distinct CDR3 sequences, about 96% seen once. Sequencing used CD8+ T cells from PBMCs. All receptors come from a human donor with Susac syndrome. The CDR3 runs from the conserved cysteine through the conserved F or W.

V	J	CDR3
TRBV15	TRBJ2-7	CATSREAGATVDEQYF
TRBV2	TRBJ2-1	CASSHLAGEGIEQFF
TRBV7-7	TRBJ2-3	CASSDSLAGGPQAQYF
TRBV5-6	TRBJ2-7	CASSLYSGHEQYF
TRBV21-1	TRBJ2-6	CASSNYVAGANVLTF
TRBV27	TRBJ2-1	CASSFGDNEQFF
TRBV4-1	TRBJ2-2	CASEAGKTGELFF
TRBV29-1	TRBJ1-1	CSVEVGDIWNTEAFF
TRBV10-3	TRBJ2-7	CATQDYEQYF
TRBV6-2/TRBV6-3	TRBJ2-3	CASSTERTSGFADTQYF
TRBV20-1	TRBJ1-2	CSARDYGANYGYTF
TRBV28	TRBJ2-7	CASSHPNYEQYF
TRBV9	TRBJ2-6	CASSTSGANVLTF
TRBV20-1	TRBJ1-5	CSARVGGSNQPQHF
TRBV9	TRBJ2-2	CASSDRTRGTGELFF
TRBV3-1	TRBJ2-5	CATNGGGETQYF
TRBV5-1	TRBJ2-5	CASSQDEEQTQYF
TRBV25-1	TRBJ2-5	CASSEDRGRETQYF
TRBV10-3	TRBJ2-7	CAISDGQKQYF
TRBV3-1	TRBJ2-7	CASSHPSGGSYEQYF
TRBV6-5	TRBJ2-3	CASSYGGPDTQYF
TRBV20-1	TRBJ2-7	CSASGGASGEQYF
TRBV6-2/TRBV6-3	TRBJ2-7	CASRPLDRAYEQYF
TRBV5-5	TRBJ2-7	CASSGEVTYEQYF
TRBV2	TRBJ2-5	CASSLQPWETQYF
TRBV5-1	TRBJ1-1	CASSWTGETEAFF